A single TCR beta chain is shown here with its context. The antigen remains undetermined. This record comes from a study of CD8+ T cells in alopecia areata. Study-wide results and caveats: For lesional scalp, especially alopecia totalis/universalis, clonality was higher than in normal scalp.

RNA extraction and reverse transcription yielded cDNA as sequencing template. Using immunoSEQ multiplex PCR, the repertoire was profiled, and TCRdb retains in-frame clones only, with some absent. Seen here are about 97,000 clones, roughly two fifths observed once, and the top ten hold 1.3%. The CDR3 extends over 16 amino acids. Trimming left V 2 bases short and J 3 bases short, with 13 bases between. Germline lookup yields CDR1 SGHTA and CDR2 FQGNSA. The V call is TRBV7-2, the J call TRBJ2-2; possibly TRBD1 for D (6 bases). The sequenced sample consisted of CD4+ T cells sorted from blood. The receptor was derived from a human donor with alopecia areata. As DNA, the CDR3 is TGTGCCAGCAGCTTACGGCAGGGGATTTACACCGGGGAGCTGTTTTTT. Protein product: CASSLRQGIYTGELFF. The full variable domain, with the rest looked up from reference TRBV7-2 and TRBJ2-2, is GAGVSQSPSNKVTEKGKDVELRCDPISGHTALYWYRQSLGQGLEFLIYFQGNSAPDKSGLPSDRFSAERTGGSVSTLTIQRTQQEDSAVYLCASSLRQGIYTGELFFGEGSRLTVL.